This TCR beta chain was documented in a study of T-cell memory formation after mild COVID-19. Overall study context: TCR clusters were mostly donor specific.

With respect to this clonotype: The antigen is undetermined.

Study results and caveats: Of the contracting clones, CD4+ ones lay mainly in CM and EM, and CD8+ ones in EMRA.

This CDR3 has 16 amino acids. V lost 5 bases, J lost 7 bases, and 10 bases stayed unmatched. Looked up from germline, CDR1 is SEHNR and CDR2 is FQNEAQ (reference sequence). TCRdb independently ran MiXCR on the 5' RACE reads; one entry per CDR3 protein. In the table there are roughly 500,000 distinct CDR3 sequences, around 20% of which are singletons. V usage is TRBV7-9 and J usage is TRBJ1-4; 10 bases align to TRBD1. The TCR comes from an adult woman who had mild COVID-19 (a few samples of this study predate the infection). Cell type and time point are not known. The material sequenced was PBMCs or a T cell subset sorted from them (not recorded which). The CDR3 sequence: CASSNPVGTGVEKLFF. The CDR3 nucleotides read TGTGCCAGCAGCAATCCAGTGGGGACAGGGGTTGAAAAACTGTTTTTT.